This entry lists 2 T cell receptor beta chains sequenced from one sample in a study of siplizumab effects on memory and regulatory T cells. The method was immunoSEQ multiplex PCR; TCRdb's version includes in-frame clones alone and lacks a portion of them. The sample has fewer than 80,000 clones, 93% seen once. The sample consisted of CD8+ T cells sorted from blood. The receptors come from a human donor in good health.

CDR3 protein: CASGSKDRGGAEAFF. The CDR3 region has the DNA TGTGCTAGTGGTTCTAAGGACAGGGGAGGAGCTGAAGCTTTCTTT. J is TRBJ1-1 and V is TRBV12-5; 9 nucleotides match TRBD1. With 4 bases clipped from V and 6 bases from J, the junction kept 9 bases outside the gene matches. There are 15 residues in the CDR3. Germline assignment: CDR1 LGHNT and CDR2 FRNRAP.

This chain joins TRBV10-2 and TRBJ2-1; D not certain. CDR1 and CDR2 from the germline V gene are WSHSY and SAAADI. V was trimmed by 3 bases and J by 15 bases, leaving 9 bases between them. This CDR3 comprises 10 residues. This CDR3 reads CASSEGRRFF. CDR3 DNA sequence: TGCGCCAGCAGTGAAGGCAGGCGGTTCTTC.